These 21 T cell receptor beta chains originate from one sample sequenced in a study of cytomegalovirus exposure and HLA in healthy donors. The primer mix had 60 Vbeta and 13 Jbeta primers. Measured with immunoSEQ multiplex PCR; TCRdb has only the in-frame clones, and not every one. Here the sample spans 150,000 to 250,000 clones, around 79% being singletons. Source material: PBMCs. These receptors were obtained from a girl between 5 and 17 years old in good health and CMV-seropositive.

J is TRBJ1-5 and V is TRBV6-1; D remains unclear. The germline CDR1 and CDR2 sequences are MNHNS and SASEGT. The V end was cut by 6 bases, the J end by 5 bases, with 11 bases between. This CDR3 comprises 13 residues. As DNA, the CDR3 is TGTGCCAGCAGACTGAGGGAGGATCAGCCCCAGCATTTT. It encodes CASRLREDQPQHF.

The rearrangement uses TRBV6-1 and TRBJ1-6; perhaps TRBD1 as D (5 bases). V shed 7 bases and J shed 7 bases, with 14 bases lying between them. The CDR3 covers 14 residues. The germline V gene has CDR1 MNHNS and CDR2 SASEGT. CDR3 in amino acids: CASNPAGGNSPLHF. CDR3 DNA sequence: TGTGCCAGCAACCCTGCGGGGGGGAATTCACCCCTCCACTTT.

CDR3 amino acids: CATRDSGGADTQYF. DNA for the CDR3: TGTGCCACCAGGGATAGCGGGGGAGCAGATACGCAGTATTTT. The chain has TRBV10-3 and TRBJ2-3, with 9 bases aligning to TRBD2. The CDR3 has 14 residues. The ends lost 10 bases at V and 4 bases at J; junction bases unmatched: 9. Germline values: CDR1 ENHRY, CDR2 SYGVKD.

The chain carries TRBV2 and TRBJ2-3, with 16 bases identical to TRBD2. The ends lost 6 bases at V and 1 base at J; junction bases unmatched: 7. The germline V gene has CDR1 SNHLY and CDR2 FYNNEI. This CDR3 contains 18 residues. CDR3: CASRPGLAGGYGTDTQYF. CDR3 nucleotide sequence: TGTGCCAGCAGACCGGGACTAGCGGGGGGGTATGGCACAGATACGCAGTATTTT.

This clone was seen once. The V call is TRBV7-2, the J call TRBJ2-5, with D tentatively TRBD1 (5 bases). In germline, CDR1 is SGHTA, CDR2 FQGNSA. V lost 4 bases and J 1 base, leaving 7 bases between the germline ends. The CDR3 contains 13 residues. The CDR3, as DNA: TGTGCCAGCAGCTCCAGGGTCCAAGAGACCCAGTACTTC. Protein product: CASSSRVQETQYF.

The chain links TRBV7-8 to TRBJ1-4, with TRBD1 matching over 8 bases. The CDR3 length is 17 residues. Unmatched junction bases numbered 7, after V lost 2 bases and J lost 2 bases. Germline values: CDR1 SGHVS, CDR2 FQNEAQ. The CDR3 protein is CASSLRQGAKTNEKLFF. For the CDR3, the DNA is TGTGCCAGCAGCTTAAGGCAGGGGGCGAAGACTAATGAAAAACTGTTTTTT.

The V gene is TRBV11-2, the J gene TRBJ2-2, with D unclear. Germline CDR1 SGHAT, CDR2 FQNNGV. The CDR3 is 15 amino acids. Trimming removed 4 bases from V and 4 bases from J, with 13 bases in between. CDR3 nucleotides: TGTGCCAGCAGCTCGCACAGTATAGGCACCGGGGAGCTGTTTTTT. Protein: CASSSHSIGTGELFF.

This sequence joins TRBV5-8 and TRBJ1-6, with TRBD1 matching 9 bases. The CDR3 spans 17 residues. Germline V gene lookup returns CDR1 SGHTS and CDR2 YDEGEE. Germline trimming cut 1 base from V and 6 bases from J; bases unmatched to any gene: 8. The CDR3 reads CASSLTGGGGGNSPLHF. CDR3 sequence (DNA): TGTGCCAGCAGCTTGACAGGGGGCGGGGGTGGTAATTCACCCCTCCACTTT.

Written as DNA, the CDR3 is TGTGCCAGCAGTCCTCGCGGGGGACGCTACGAGCAGTACTTC. This codes for CASSPRGGRYEQYF. V and J are TRBV6-1 and TRBJ2-7, with 7 bases aligning to TRBD2. J gave up 3 bases and V 5 bases, and 7 bases lay outside the gene matches. Germline V lookup: CDR1 MNHNS, CDR2 SASEGT. This CDR3 is 14 amino acids long.

The CDR3 DNA sequence: TGTGCCAGCAGCTTGAACAGGAAAAGCACAGATACGCAGTATTTT. Encoded protein: CASSLNRKSTDTQYF. This chain joins TRBV5-4 and TRBJ2-3; a weak D match, TRBD1 (5 bases). V dropped 1 base and J dropped 0 bases, with 9 bases sitting between them. CDR3 length equals 15 residues. Germline CDR1 and CDR2: SGHNT and YYREEE (reference sequence).

The chain is built from TRBV5-5 and TRBJ1-1; TRBD1 might be the D (5 bases). V shed 0 bases and J shed 5 bases, with 11 bases lying between them. Germline V gives CDR1 SGHKS, CDR2 YYEKEE (reference sequence). CDR3 length equals 14 residues. The CDR3, as DNA: TGTGCCAGCAGCTTGGCCGGCCAGGGTACTGAAGCTTTCTTT. Amino acids: CASSLAGQGTEAFF.

This rearrangement joins TRBV7-6 to TRBJ2-7; 10 bases align to TRBD1. The CDR3 is 15 amino acids. Germline values: CDR1 SGHVS, CDR2 FNYEAQ. The J segment lost 4 bases and the V segment lost 3 bases, leaving 6 bases of the junction unmatched. The CDR3 region has the DNA TGTGCCAGCAGCTTGCGACAGGGGGCTGAATACGAGCAGTACTTC. It codes for CASSLRQGAEYEQYF.

The chain recombines TRBV19 with TRBJ2-7, with a possible D match to TRBD1 (6 bases). V lost 7 bases and J 0 bases, leaving 13 bases between the germline ends. This CDR3 is built from 14 residues. The V gene's germline CDR1 is LNHDA and CDR2 SQIVND (reference sequence). The CDR3 DNA follows: TGTGCCAGTAAGGGGCAGGGGAGCTCCTACGAGCAGTACTTC. Its translation: CASKGQGSSYEQYF.

The V call is TRBV7-9, the J call TRBJ2-5, with a tentative D call TRBD1 (5 bases). The CDR3 totals 13 residues. V was trimmed by 4 bases and J by 4 bases, leaving 10 bases between them. Germline V gene sequence: CDR1 SEHNR, CDR2 FQNEAQ (reference sequence). The CDR3 reads CASSSGHGETQYF. CDR3 bases: TGTGCCAGCAGCTCCGGACATGGAGAGACCCAGTACTTC. Combining the CDR3 with reference TRBV7-9 and TRBJ2-5 gives the whole variable domain DTGVSQNPRHKITKRGQNVTFRCDPISEHNRLYWYRQTLGQGPEFLTYFQNEAQLEKSRLLSDRFSAERPKGSFSTLEIQRTEQGDSAMYLCASSSGHGETQYFGPGTRLLVL.

The chain employs TRBV7-9 and TRBJ2-2, with a weak D call TRBD2 (5 bases). The length of the CDR3 is 12 residues. Trimming shortened V by 6 bases and J by 6 bases, and 8 bases separated the two germline ends. Germline values: CDR1 SEHNR, CDR2 FQNEAQ (reference sequence). The CDR3 DNA sequence: TGTGCCAGCAGAGGAGGCGCCGGGGAGCTGTTTTTT. It encodes CASRGGAGELFF.

The V call is TRBV7-7, the J call TRBJ2-3; unclear D gene. Germline lookup yields CDR1 SSHAT and CDR2 FNYEAQ (reference sequence). V lost 3 bases and J 4 bases, leaving 11 bases between the germline ends. The length of the CDR3 is 14 residues. CDR3 protein: CASSFGGWADTQYF. In DNA, the CDR3 is TGTGCCAGCAGCTTCGGCGGTTGGGCAGATACGCAGTATTTT.

The V gene is TRBV7-2, the J gene TRBJ2-7; D call uncertain. The CDR3 is made up of 14 amino acids. Trimming pared 2 bases from V and 0 bases from J, leaving 8 bases between. CDR1 is SGHTA and CDR2 is FQGNSA in the germline V gene. The CDR3, as DNA: TGTGCCAGCAGCTTACGCAGGTCCTCCTACGAGCAGTACTTC. This codes for CASSLRRSSYEQYF. Using reference TRBV7-2 and TRBJ2-7 for the parts outside the CDR3, the full variable domain is GAGVSQSPSNKVTEKGKDVELRCDPISGHTALYWYRQSLGQGLEFLIYFQGNSAPDKSGLPSDRFSAERTGGSVSTLTIQRTQQEDSAVYLCASSLRRSSYEQYFGPGTRLTVT.

This chain links TRBV7-6 with TRBJ2-1, with 7 bases lining up with TRBD2. V was clipped by 0 bases and J by 2 bases; unmatched bases: 7. Germline values: CDR1 SGHVS, CDR2 FNYEAQ. This CDR3 has 17 amino acids. The CDR3 loop reads CASSLATGGKAYNEQFF. The CDR3 region has the DNA TGTGCCAGCAGCTTAGCGACGGGGGGAAAGGCCTACAATGAGCAGTTCTTC.

This chain uses TRBV2 with TRBJ2-7; 7 bases align to TRBD2. The CDR3 loop spans 12 amino acids. V shed 10 bases and J 7 bases; nucleotides not matched to a gene: 10. Looked up from germline, CDR1 is SNHLY and CDR2 is FYNNEI. The CDR3 DNA reads TGTGCCACCTCTGCCGGGGGGTATGAGCAGTACTTC. Amino acid sequence: CATSAGGYEQYF.

This chain connects TRBV5-1 to TRBJ2-3; D not resolved. With 4 bases removed from V and 2 bases from J, the gap between germline ends came to 17 bases. The CDR3 is 16 residues long. Per the germline V gene, CDR1 is SGHRS and CDR2 is YFSETQ. DNA of the CDR3: TGCGCCAGCAGCCTCCCGAGCGATCCCATCACAGATACGCAGTATTTT. Amino acids: CASSLPSDPITDTQYF.

The chain joins TRBV9 to TRBJ2-1; D perhaps matches TRBD2 (6 bases). Trimming shortened V by 3 bases and J by 1 base, and 17 bases separated the two germline ends. Germline CDR1 reads SGDLS; CDR2 reads YYNGEE. The CDR3 loop spans 17 amino acids. In DNA, the CDR3 is TGTGCCAGCAGCGGCTCTTTGGGGACTTTTTCCTACAATGAGCAGTTCTTC. It translates to CASSGSLGTFSYNEQFF.